Below are 16 T cell receptor beta chains sequenced from a single sample in a study of cytomegalovirus exposure and HLA in healthy donors. TCRdb keeps only in-frame clones here, not all; method: immunoSEQ multiplex PCR. The sample lists some 170,000 clones; around 86% were seen once. Sequenced input: PBMCs. The receptor source for this set is a man aged 18-30 years in good health and CMV-seropositive.

This sequence joins TRBV25-1 and TRBJ1-1, with 7 bases matching TRBD1. CDR1 MGHDK and CDR2 SYGVNS come from the germline V gene. The CDR3 is 17 residues long. The J segment lost 3 bases and the V segment lost 4 bases, leaving 14 bases of the junction unmatched. In nucleotides, the CDR3 is TGTGCCAGCAGTGCCCTCCGACGGGGACAGCGGGACACTGAAGCTTTCTTT. Translating gives CASSALRRGQRDTEAFF. The whole variable domain, remainder taken from reference TRBV25-1 and TRBJ1-1, is EADIYQTPRYLVIGTGKKITLECSQTMGHDKMYWYQQDPGMELHLIHYSYGVNSTEKGDLSSESTVSRIRTEHFPLTLESARPSHTSQYLCASSALRRGQRDTEAFFGQGTRLTVV.

The DNA of the CDR3 is TGTGCCAGCAATACTGCTCAGGGGCAGCCCCAGCATTTT. This sequence encodes CASNTAQGQPQHF. The chain combines TRBV28 with TRBJ1-5; TRBD1 might be the D (6 bases). The CDR3 covers 13 residues. Looked up from germline, CDR1 is MDHEN and CDR2 is SYDVKM. Trimming removed 7 bases at V and 7 bases at J, with 14 bases between.

V usage is TRBV7-9 and J usage is TRBJ2-7; TRBD2 aligns across 7 bases. Germline V gene lookup returns CDR1 SEHNR and CDR2 FQNEAQ (reference sequence). The junction had 2 bases not matched to a gene; V was cut back by 1 base and J by 2 bases. The CDR3 extends over 14 amino acids. CDR3 DNA sequence: TGTGCCAGCAGCTTAGGACTAGCCCCCTACGAGCAGTACTTC. Amino acid sequence: CASSLGLAPYEQYF.

The chain links TRBV19 to TRBJ1-2; maybe TRBD1 (6 bases). This CDR3 region has 13 residues. Trimming left V 10 bases short and J 4 bases short, with 16 bases between. Germline V lookup: CDR1 LNHDA, CDR2 SQIVND (reference sequence). The CDR3 region has the DNA TGTGCCACCCTAAGGGGGGGTAGCTATGGCTACACCTTC. Translation gives CATLRGGSYGYTF.

The chain combines TRBV7-8 with TRBJ2-1; 7 positions match TRBD1. Per germline, CDR1 SGHVS and CDR2 FQNEAQ. The CDR3 is made up of 16 amino acids. V lost 5 bases, J lost 2 bases, and 9 bases stayed unmatched. The DNA of the CDR3 is TGTGCCAGCAGCAAACGAGGAACAGGGGCCTACAATGAGCAGTTCTTC. This sequence encodes CASSKRGTGAYNEQFF. Supplemented by reference TRBV7-8 and TRBJ2-1, the full variable domain reads GAGVSQSPRYKVAKRGQDVALRCDPISGHVSLFWYQQALGQGPEFLTYFQNEAQLDKSGLPSDRFFAERPEGSVSTLKIQRTQQEDSAVYLCASSKRGTGAYNEQFFGPGTRLTVL.

The chain links TRBV7-2 to TRBJ1-5; D unresolved. CDR1 and CDR2 (germline): SGHTA, FQGNSA. Trimming took off 3 bases at V and 5 bases at J, with 5 bases between the two ends. The CDR3 loop spans 12 amino acids. CDR3 protein: CASSFRHQPQHF. Written as DNA, the CDR3 is TGTGCCAGCAGCTTCAGGCATCAGCCCCAGCATTTT.

This sequence joins TRBV6-4 and TRBJ2-7; no definite D call. The CDR3 is 14 amino acids. Trimming took 4 bases from V and 1 from J, leaving 11 bases between them. The germline gives CDR1 MRHNA, CDR2 SNTAGT. Here the CDR3 DNA reads TGTGCCAGCAGTGCCCAGGTAAGGTCCTACGAGCAGTACTTC. Residues: CASSAQVRSYEQYF.

This rearrangement joins TRBV29-1 to TRBJ2-7; 7 bases agree with TRBD1. The CDR3 totals 13 residues. With 7 bases clipped from V and 2 bases from J, the junction kept 8 bases outside the gene matches. Germline lookup yields CDR1 SQVTM and CDR2 ANQGSEA. CDR3 region: CSAGTVNTYEQYF. The CDR3 nucleotides are TGCAGCGCCGGGACAGTGAACACCTACGAGCAGTACTTC.

This sequence joins TRBV28 and TRBJ1-2; TRBD1 might be the D (5 bases). The CDR3 spans 11 residues. V lost 6 bases and J 8 bases, leaving 10 bases between the germline ends. Germline V gene lookup returns CDR1 MDHEN and CDR2 SYDVKM. The CDR3 here is CASRQGVGYTF. The DNA of the CDR3 is TGTGCCAGCAGACAAGGGGTCGGCTACACCTTC.

This chain joins TRBV15 and TRBJ1-3; D ambiguous. This CDR3 is 14 amino acids long. Germline V lookup: CDR1 LNHNV, CDR2 YYDKDF (reference sequence). The ends were cut back, 2 bases at V and 2 bases at J, with 7 bases in the middle. DNA of the CDR3: TGTGCCACCAGCAGACGGAGCCCTGGAAACACCATATATTTT. Amino acid sequence: CATSRRSPGNTIYF.

J is TRBJ2-3 and V is TRBV2; 12 nucleotides align to TRBD2. The V gene end was trimmed by 7 bases and the J gene end by 5 bases; junction bases not matched to a gene: 7. This CDR3 spans 15 amino acids. Germline assignment: CDR1 SNHLY and CDR2 FYNNEI. CDR3 in amino acids: CASTGTSGRRDTQYF. Here the CDR3 DNA reads TGTGCCAGCACCGGGACTAGCGGGCGACGAGATACGCAGTATTTT.

The V and J genes are TRBV5-1 and TRBJ2-7, with D unresolved. Trimming removed 1 base from V and 4 bases from J, with 9 bases in between. Germline loops: CDR1 SGHRS, CDR2 YFSETQ. The CDR3 sequence is 13 residues long. The CDR3 DNA is TGCGCCAGCAGCTTGAGAGTGGAGTACGAGCAGTACTTC. Residues: CASSLRVEYEQYF. Full variable domain (missing parts from reference TRBV5-1 and TRBJ2-7): KAGVTQTPRYLIKTRGQQVTLSCSPISGHRSVSWYQQTPGQGLQFLFEYFSETQRNKGNFPGRFSGRQFSNSRSEMNVSTLELGDSALYLCASSLRVEYEQYFGPGTRLTVT.

The genes are TRBV2 and TRBJ1-4; D not resolved. Germline values: CDR1 SNHLY, CDR2 FYNNEI. The CDR3 loop spans 16 amino acids. V dropped 4 bases and J dropped 3 bases, with 15 bases sitting between them. CDR3 nucleotides: TGTGCCAGCAGTGTCGGGCCAATCGGGGCTAATGAAAAACTGTTTTTT. Translating gives CASSVGPIGANEKLFF.

This clone occurred a few times. The CDR3 bases are TGTGCCAGCAGTCCTTACTACGAGCAGTACTTC. Protein sequence: CASSPYYEQYF. The chain has TRBV2 and TRBJ2-7, with unresolved D. CDR1 SNHLY and CDR2 FYNNEI come from the germline V gene. V lost 5 bases to trimming and J lost 3 bases, with 5 bases between them. The CDR3 sequence is 11 residues long.

The rearrangement joins TRBV9 to TRBJ2-2; 10 bases are shared with TRBD1. The CDR3 extends over 14 amino acids. Germline assignment: CDR1 SGDLS and CDR2 YYNGEE. V lost 5 bases, J lost 7 bases, and 5 bases stayed unmatched. The CDR3, as DNA: TGTGCCAGCAGGACAGGGGGCTCCTACGGGGAGCTGTTTTTT. It translates to CASRTGGSYGELFF.

The rearrangement joins TRBV18 to TRBJ1-1, with TRBD1 identical over 8 bases. V lost 2 bases to trimming and J lost 4 bases; unmatched junction nucleotides: 9. The CDR3 extends over 16 amino acids. Germline-derived CDR1 and CDR2 are KGHSH and LQKENI. In DNA form, the CDR3 reads TGTGCCAGCTCACCAGGAAGGGGGACAGGTGGCACTGAAGCTTTCTTT. Translating gives CASSPGRGTGGTEAFF.